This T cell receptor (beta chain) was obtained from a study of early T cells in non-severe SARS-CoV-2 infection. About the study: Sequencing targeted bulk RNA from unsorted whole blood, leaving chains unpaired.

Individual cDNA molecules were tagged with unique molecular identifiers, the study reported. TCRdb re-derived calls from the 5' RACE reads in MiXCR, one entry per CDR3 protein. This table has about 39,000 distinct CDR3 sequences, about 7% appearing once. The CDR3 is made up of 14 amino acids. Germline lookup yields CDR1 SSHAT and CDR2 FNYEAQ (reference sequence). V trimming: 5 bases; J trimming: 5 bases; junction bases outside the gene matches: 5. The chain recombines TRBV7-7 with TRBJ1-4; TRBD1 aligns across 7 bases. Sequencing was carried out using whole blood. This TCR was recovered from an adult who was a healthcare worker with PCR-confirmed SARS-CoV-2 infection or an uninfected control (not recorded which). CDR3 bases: TGTGCCAGCAGCCCGGGACAGAGCAATGAAAAACTGTTTTTT. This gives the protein CASSPGQSNEKLFF. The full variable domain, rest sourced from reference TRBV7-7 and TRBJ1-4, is GAGVSQSPRYKVTKRGQDVTLRCDPISSHATLYWYQQALGQGPEFLTYFNYEAQPDKSGLPSDRFSAERPEGSISTLTIQRTEQRDSAMYRCASSPGQSNEKLFFGSGTQLSVL.